By frequency in the sample, the clone carrying this T cell receptor beta chain is large (0.1 to 1%). Its antigen is unidentified. This specimen comes from a study of brain metastases from non-small cell lung cancer. Whole-study results and caveats: T-cell clones appeared expanded in around 60% of brain metastases relative to matched primary tumors.

TCRdb keeps only in-frame clones here, not all; method: immunoSEQ multiplex PCR. The sample shows around 3,000 clones, 70% to 85% of them seen only once. The CDR3 sequence is 13 residues long. Germline loops: CDR1 MDHEN, CDR2 SYDVKM. Trimming shortened V by 3 bases and J by 0 bases, and 5 bases separated the two germline ends. This chain connects TRBV28 to TRBJ1-1, with D hard to call. Sample: primary lung tumor tissue. The TCR was taken from a donor at least 40 years old with non-small cell lung cancer. The CDR3 reads CASSFSMNTEAFF. As DNA, the CDR3 is TGTGCCAGCAGTTTTAGTATGAACACTGAAGCTTTCTTT. The variable domain in full, completed from reference TRBV28 and TRBJ1-1, reads DVKVTQSSRYLVKRTGEKVFLECVQDMDHENMFWYRQDPGLGLRLIYFSYDVKMKEKGDIPEGYSVSREKKERFSLILESASTNQTSMYLCASSFSMNTEAFFGQGTRLTVV.